This T cell receptor (beta chain) was documented in a study of human T cells and chemical hapten exposure. TCRdb called the RACE reads again in MiXCR, with one record for every CDR3 protein. In the table there are roughly 380,000 distinct CDR3 sequences, more than 4.5% of which are singletons. As for time point: pre-sensitization, week 0. Treatment indicated: therapeutic diphenylcyclopropenone sensitization with weekly scalp DPC. V lost 6 bases and J lost 3; bases outside the gene matches: 7. In germline, CDR1 is MNHNY, CDR2 SVGAGI (reference sequence). The CDR3 is made up of 15 amino acids. The chain is built from TRBV6-6 and TRBJ1-5, with 8 nucleotides matching TRBD1. This clonotype was sampled from a woman between 45 and 65 years old with alopecia areata. Some clones in this sample may be carry-over from other donors' samples. This material consisted of whole blood, taken in connection with sensitization to the hapten diphenylcyclopropenone (DPC). DNA for the CDR3: TGTGCCAGCAGCCCGGGACAGGCACTCAATCAGCCCCAGCATTTT. Translation: CASSPGQALNQPQHF.